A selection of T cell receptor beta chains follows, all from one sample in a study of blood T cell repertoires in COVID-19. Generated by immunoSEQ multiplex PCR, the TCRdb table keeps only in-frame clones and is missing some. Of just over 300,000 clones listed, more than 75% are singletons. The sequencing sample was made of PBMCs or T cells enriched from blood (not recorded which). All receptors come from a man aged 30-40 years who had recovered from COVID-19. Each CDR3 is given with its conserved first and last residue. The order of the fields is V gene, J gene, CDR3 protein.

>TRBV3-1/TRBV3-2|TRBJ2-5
CASSHGLAGGPQETQYF
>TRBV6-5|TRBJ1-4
CASSTGTMGNEKLFF
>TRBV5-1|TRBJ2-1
CASSLGTSSNEQFF
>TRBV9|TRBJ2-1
CASSSYRDRGRQFF
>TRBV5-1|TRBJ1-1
CASSLAGERNTEAFF
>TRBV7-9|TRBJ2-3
CASSLVTSGLDTQYF
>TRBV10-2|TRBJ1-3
CASSLAGGSRDRAGNTIYF
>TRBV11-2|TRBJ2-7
CASSWPERGPTYEQYF
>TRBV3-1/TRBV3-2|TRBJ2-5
CASSGQIGSETQYF
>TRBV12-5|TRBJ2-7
CASGLTLPGQGTYEQYF
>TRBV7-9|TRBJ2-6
CASSNMISGANVLTF